This T cell receptor (beta chain) appears in the sequencing data of a study of cytomegalovirus exposure and HLA in healthy donors. Findings and limits, study-wide: An apparent linkage of common viral pathogens to several of the most significant clusters emerged in a later analysis. Researchers had no immune exposure information except CMV serostatus available.

About this clone: The target antigen is unknown.

PCR used 60 Vbeta primers and 13 Jbeta primers. Assay used: immunoSEQ multiplex PCR; TCRdb lists only in-frame clones, some missing. The table lists some 110,000 clones, around three quarters of them singletons. Unmatched junction bases numbered 5, after V lost 10 bases and J lost 1 base. Germline loops: CDR1 ENHRY, CDR2 SYGVKD. The CDR3 loop spans 14 amino acids. Material for sequencing was PBMCs. The origin of this receptor is a man in his fifties in good health and CMV-seropositive. This chain connects TRBV10-3 to TRBJ2-7; TRBD2 aligns across 12 bases. The CDR3 sequence is CATTSGGPSYEQYF. The CDR3 DNA follows: TGTGCCACTACTAGCGGGGGGCCATCCTACGAGCAGTACTTC.